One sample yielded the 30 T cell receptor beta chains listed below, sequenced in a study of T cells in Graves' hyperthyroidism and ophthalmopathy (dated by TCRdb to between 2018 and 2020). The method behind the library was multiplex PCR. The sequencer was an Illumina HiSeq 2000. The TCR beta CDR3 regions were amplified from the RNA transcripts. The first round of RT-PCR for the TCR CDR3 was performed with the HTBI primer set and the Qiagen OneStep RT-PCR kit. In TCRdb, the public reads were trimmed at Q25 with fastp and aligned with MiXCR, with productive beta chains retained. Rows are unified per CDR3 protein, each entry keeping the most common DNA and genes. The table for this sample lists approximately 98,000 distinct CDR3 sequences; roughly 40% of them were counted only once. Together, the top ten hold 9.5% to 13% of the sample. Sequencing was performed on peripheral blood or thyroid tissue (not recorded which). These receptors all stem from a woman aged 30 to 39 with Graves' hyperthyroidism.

The CDR3 nucleotides read TGCAGTGCTAGAGATTGGGGGGAGGGGTTCGAGCAGTACTTC. This sequence encodes CSARDWGEGFEQYF. This chain joins TRBV20-1 and TRBJ2-7; 7 nucleotides agree with TRBD2. With V trimmed by 0 bases and J by 6 bases, 8 bases remained unmatched. Germline V gives CDR1 DFQATT, CDR2 SNEGSKA (reference sequence). This CDR3 spans 14 amino acids.

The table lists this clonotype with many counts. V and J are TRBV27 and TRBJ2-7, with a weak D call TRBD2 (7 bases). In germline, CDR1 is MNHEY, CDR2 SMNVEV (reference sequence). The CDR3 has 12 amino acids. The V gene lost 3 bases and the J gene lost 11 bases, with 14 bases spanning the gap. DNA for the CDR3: TGTGCCAGCAGTTTTAGGGGGGGCGCCGAGTACTTC. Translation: CASSFRGGAEYF.

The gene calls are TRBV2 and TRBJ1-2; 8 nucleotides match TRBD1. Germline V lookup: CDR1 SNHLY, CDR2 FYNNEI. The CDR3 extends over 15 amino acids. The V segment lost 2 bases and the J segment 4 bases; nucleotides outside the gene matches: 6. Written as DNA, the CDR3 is TGTGCCAGCAGTGAACAGGGGGCAAACGCCTATGGCTACACCTTC. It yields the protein CASSEQGANAYGYTF. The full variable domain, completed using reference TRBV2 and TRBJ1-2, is EPEVTQTPSHQVTQMGQEVILRCVPISNHLYFYWYRQILGQKVEFLVSFYNNEISEKSEIFDDQFSVERPDGSNFTLKIRSTKLEDSAMYFCASSEQGANAYGYTFGSGTRLTVV.

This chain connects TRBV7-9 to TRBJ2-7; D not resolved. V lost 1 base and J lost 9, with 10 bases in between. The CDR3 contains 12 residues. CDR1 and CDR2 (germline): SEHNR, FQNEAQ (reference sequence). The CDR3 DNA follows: TGTGCCAGCAGCTTAGGATTCGGCGGGCAGTACTTC. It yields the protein CASSLGFGGQYF.

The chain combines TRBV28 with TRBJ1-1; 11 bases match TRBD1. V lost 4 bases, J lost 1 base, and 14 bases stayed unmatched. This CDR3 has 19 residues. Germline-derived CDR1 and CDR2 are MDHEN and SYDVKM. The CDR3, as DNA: TGTGCCAGCAGTTCGGACTTCGCCGGGACAGGGGGGTGGAACACTGAAGCTTTCTTT. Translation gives CASSSDFAGTGGWNTEAFF. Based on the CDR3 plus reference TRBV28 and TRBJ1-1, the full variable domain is DVKVTQSSRYLVKRTGEKVFLECVQDMDHENMFWYRQDPGLGLRLIYFSYDVKMKEKGDIPEGYSVSREKKERFSLILESASTNQTSMYLCASSSDFAGTGGWNTEAFFGQGTRLTVV.

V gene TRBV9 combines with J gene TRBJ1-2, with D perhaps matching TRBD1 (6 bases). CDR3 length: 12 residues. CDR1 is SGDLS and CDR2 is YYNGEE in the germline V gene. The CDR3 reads CASQQGYYGYTF. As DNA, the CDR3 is TGTGCTAGCCAACAGGGATACTATGGCTACACCTTC.

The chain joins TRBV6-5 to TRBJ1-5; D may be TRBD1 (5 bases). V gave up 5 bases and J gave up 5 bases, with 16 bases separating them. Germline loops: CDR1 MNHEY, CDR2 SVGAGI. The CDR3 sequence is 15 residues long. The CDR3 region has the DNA TGTGCCAGCAGTCCCGGGGCGGCCGGGGATCAGCCCCAGCATTTT. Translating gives CASSPGAAGDQPQHF.

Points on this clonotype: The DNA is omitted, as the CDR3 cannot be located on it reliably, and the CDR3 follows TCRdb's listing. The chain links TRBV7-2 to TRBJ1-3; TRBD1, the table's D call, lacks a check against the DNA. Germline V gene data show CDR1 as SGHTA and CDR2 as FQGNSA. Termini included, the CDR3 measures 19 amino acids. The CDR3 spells CASSSQGVGAFFGQGTIYF.

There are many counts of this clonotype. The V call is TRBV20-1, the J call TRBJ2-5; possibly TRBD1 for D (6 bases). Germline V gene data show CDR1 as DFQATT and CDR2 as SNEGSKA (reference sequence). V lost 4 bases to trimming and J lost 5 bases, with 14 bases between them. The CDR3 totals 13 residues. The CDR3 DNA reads TGCAGTGCTAACCGACAGGCTAGGGAGACCCAGTACTTC. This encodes CSANRQARETQYF.

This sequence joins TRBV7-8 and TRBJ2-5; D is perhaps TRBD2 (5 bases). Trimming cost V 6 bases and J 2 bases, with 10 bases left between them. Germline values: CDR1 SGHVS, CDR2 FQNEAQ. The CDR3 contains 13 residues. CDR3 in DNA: TGTGCCAGCAGTTGGCCGGGACAAGAGACCCAGTACTTC. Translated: CASSWPGQETQYF. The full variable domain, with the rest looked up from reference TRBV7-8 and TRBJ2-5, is GAGVSQSPRYKVAKRGQDVALRCDPISGHVSLFWYQQALGQGPEFLTYFQNEAQLDKSGLPSDRFFAERPEGSVSTLKIQRTQQEDSAVYLCASSWPGQETQYFGPGTRLLVL.

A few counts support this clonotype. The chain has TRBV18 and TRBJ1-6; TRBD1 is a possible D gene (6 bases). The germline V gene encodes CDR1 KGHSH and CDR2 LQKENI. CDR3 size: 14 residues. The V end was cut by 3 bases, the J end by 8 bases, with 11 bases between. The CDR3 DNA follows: TGTGCCAGCTCACCGGAGGCAGGGGATTCACCCCTCCACTTT. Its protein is CASSPEAGDSPLHF.

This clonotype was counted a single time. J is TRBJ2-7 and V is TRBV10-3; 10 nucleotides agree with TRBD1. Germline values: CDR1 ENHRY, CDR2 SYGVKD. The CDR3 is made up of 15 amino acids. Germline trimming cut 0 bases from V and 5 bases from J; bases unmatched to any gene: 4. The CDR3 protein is CAISESGQGLNEQYF. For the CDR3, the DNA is TGTGCCATCAGTGAGTCGGGACAGGGGCTCAACGAGCAGTACTTC.

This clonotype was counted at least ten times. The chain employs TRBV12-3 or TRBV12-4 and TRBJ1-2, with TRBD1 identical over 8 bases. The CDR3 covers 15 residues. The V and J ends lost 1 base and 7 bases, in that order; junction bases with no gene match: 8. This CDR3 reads CASSLGTGLVGGYTF. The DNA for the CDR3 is TGTGCCAGCAGTTTAGGGACAGGGTTGGTTGGTGGCTACACCTTC.

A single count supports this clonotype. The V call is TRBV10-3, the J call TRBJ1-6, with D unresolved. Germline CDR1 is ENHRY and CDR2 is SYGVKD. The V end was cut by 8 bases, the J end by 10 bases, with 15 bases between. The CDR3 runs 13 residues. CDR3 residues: CAIQDKDGSPLHF. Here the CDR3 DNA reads TGTGCCATCCAAGACAAGGATGGATCACCCCTCCACTTT.

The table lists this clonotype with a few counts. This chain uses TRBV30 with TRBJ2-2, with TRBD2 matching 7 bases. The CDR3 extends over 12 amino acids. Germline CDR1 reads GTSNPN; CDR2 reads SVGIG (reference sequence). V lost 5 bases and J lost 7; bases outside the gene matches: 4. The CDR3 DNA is TGTGCCTGGGGACTAGGCGGCGGGGAGCTGTTTTTT. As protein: CAWGLGGGELFF.

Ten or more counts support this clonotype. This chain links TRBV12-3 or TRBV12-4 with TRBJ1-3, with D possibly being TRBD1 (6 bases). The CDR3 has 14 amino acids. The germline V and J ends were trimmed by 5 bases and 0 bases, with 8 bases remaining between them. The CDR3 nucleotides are TGTGCCAGCAGTGAACAGGGCTCTGGAAACACCATATATTTT. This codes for CASSEQGSGNTIYF.

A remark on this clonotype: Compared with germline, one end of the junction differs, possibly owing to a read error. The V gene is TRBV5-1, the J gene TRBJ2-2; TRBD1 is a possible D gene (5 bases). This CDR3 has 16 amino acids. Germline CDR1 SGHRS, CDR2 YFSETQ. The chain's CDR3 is CASSYNQGLYTRELFF. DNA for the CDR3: TGCGCCAGCAGCTATAATCAGGGTTTGTACACCCGGGAGCTGTTTTTT.

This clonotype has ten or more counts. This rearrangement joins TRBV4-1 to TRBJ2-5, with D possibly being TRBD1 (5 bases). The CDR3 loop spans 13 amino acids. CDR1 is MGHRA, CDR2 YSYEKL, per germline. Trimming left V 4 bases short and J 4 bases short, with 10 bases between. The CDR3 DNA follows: TGCGCCAGCAGCCCCAGGGTTCCAGAGACCCAGTACTTC. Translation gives CASSPRVPETQYF.

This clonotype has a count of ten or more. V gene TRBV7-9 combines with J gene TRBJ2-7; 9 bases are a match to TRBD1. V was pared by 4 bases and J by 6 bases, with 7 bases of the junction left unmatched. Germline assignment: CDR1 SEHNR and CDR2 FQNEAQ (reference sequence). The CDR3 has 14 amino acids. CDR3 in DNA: TGTGCCAGCAGCTCCTCCGGGACAGGGAGCGAGCAGTACTTC. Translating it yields CASSSSGTGSEQYF.

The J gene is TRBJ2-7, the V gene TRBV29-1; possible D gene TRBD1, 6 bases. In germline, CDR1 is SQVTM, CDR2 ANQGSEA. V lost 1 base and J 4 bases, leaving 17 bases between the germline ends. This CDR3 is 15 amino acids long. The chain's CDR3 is CSVEAFGQGSYEQYF. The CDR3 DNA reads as TGCAGCGTTGAAGCGTTTGGTCAGGGGAGTTACGAGCAGTACTTC.

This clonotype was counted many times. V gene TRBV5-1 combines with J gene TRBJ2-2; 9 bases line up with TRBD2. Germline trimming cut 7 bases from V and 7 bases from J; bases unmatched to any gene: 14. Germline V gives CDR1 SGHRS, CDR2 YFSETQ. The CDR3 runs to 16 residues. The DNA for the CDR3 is TGCGCCAGCCGCCCCCCGGGACTAGCATCTGTCGGGGAGCTGTTTTTT. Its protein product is CASRPPGLASVGELFF.

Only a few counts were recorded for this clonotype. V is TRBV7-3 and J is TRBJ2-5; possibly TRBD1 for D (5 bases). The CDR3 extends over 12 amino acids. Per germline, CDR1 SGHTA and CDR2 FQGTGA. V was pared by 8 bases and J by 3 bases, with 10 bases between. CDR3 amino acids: CASRLGEETQYF. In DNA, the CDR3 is TGTGCCAGCCGGTTAGGGGAAGAGACCCAGTACTTC.

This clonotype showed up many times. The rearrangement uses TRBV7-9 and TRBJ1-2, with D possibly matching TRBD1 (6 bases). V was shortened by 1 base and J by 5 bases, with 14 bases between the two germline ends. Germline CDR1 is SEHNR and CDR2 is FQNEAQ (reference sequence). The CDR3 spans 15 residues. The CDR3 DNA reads TGTGCCAGCAGCTTAGGGCCACAGGGAATTTATGGCTACACCTTC. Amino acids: CASSLGPQGIYGYTF.

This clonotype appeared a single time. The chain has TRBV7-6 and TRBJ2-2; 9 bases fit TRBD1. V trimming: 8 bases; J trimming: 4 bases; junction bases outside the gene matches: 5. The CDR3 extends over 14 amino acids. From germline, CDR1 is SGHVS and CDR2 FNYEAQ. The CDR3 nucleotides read TGTGCCAGCCAACGACAGGGGGGCACCGGGGAGCTGTTTTTT. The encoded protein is CASQRQGGTGELFF.

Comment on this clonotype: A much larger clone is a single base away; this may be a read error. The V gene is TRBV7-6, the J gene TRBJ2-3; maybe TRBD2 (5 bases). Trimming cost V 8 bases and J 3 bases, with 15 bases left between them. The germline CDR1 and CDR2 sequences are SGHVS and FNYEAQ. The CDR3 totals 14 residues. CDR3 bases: TGTGCCAGCGGCCCCCGGGGTGGGACAGATACGCAGTATTTT. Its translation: CASGPRGGTDTQYF. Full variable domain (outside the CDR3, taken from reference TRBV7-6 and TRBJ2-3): GAGVSQSPRYKVTKRGQDVALRCDPISGHVSLYWYRQALGQGPEFLTYFNYEAQQDKSGLPNDRFSAERPEGSISTLTIQRTEQRDSAMYRCASGPRGGTDTQYFGPGTRLTVL.

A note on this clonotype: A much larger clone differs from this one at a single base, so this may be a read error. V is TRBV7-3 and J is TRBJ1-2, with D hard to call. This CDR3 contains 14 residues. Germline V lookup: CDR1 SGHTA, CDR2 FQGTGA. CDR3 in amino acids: CASSFGIDNYGCTF. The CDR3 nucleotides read TGTGCCAGCAGCTTCGGGATCGATAACTATGGCTGCACCTTC.

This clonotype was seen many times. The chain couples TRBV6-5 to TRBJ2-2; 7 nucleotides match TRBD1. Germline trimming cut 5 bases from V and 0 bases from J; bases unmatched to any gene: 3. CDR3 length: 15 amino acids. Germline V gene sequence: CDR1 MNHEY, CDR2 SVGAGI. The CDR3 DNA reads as TGTGCCAGCAGTGCCGGGACAGCGAACACCGGGGAGCTGTTTTTT. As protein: CASSAGTANTGELFF.

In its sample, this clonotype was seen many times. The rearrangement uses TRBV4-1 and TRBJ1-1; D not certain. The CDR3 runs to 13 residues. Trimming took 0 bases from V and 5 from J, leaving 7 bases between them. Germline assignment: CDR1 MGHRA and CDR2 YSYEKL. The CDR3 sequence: CASSQDRGTEAFF. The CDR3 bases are TGCGCCAGCAGCCAAGATCGGGGTACTGAAGCTTTCTTT.

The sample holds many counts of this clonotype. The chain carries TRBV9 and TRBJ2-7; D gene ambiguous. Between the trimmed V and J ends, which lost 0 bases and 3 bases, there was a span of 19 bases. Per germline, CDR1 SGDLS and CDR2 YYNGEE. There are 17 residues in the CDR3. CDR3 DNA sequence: TGTGCCAGCAGCGTAGAAGGTCATTTGGACGGCATCTACGAGCAGTACTTC. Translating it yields CASSVEGHLDGIYEQYF.

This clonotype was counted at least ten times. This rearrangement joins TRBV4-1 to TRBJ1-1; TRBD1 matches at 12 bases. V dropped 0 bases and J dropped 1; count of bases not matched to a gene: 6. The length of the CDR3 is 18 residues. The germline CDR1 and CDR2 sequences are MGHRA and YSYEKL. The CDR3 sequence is CASSQDGDRGLENTEAFF. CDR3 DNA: TGCGCCAGCAGCCAAGACGGGGACAGGGGGCTTGAGAACACTGAAGCTTTCTTT.